The 17 T cell receptor beta chains in this list originate from one sample, sequenced in a study of shared clonotypes between healthy human individuals. The repertoire was sequenced with immunoSEQ multiplex PCR; TCRdb's copy has only in-frame clones and lacks some. The sample shows 650,000 to 750,000 clones, less than 80% of them seen only once. The sequencing sample was made of memory CD4+ T cells sorted from blood. Subset in this sample: CD45RA-negative fraction. All receptors come from a woman aged 30 to 39 in good health.

The chain employs TRBV7-7 and TRBJ2-1, with D possibly called TRBD1 or TRBD2 (5 bases each). The CDR3 totals 15 residues. Per the germline V gene, CDR1 is SSHAT and CDR2 is FNYEAQ (reference sequence). V was cut by 5 bases and J by 4 bases, with 15 bases left in between. In nucleotides, the CDR3 is TGTGCCAGCAGCGATTCCCCGGGACCATACAATGAGCAGTTCTTC. Translated: CASSDSPGPYNEQFF.

CDR3 bases: TGTGCCAGCAGCCAAGATCACCAGGGGATTAACACTGAAGCTTTCTTT. It is translated as CASSQDHQGINTEAFF. This chain links TRBV11-2 with TRBJ1-1; D is perhaps TRBD1 (6 bases). Per germline, CDR1 SGHAT and CDR2 FQNNGV. The CDR3 runs 16 residues. V gave up 5 bases and J gave up 2 bases, with 18 bases separating them.

This clone occurred many times. The chain carries TRBV5-1 and TRBJ2-7, with D perhaps TRBD2 (6 bases). This CDR3 region has 15 residues. V was cut by 5 bases and J by 2 bases, with 17 bases left in between. Germline CDR1 is SGHRS and CDR2 is YFSETQ. CDR3 region: CASSFLSGYTYEQYF. The CDR3 nucleotides are TGCGCCAGCAGTTTCCTTAGCGGCTATACCTACGAGCAGTACTTC.

The chain recombines TRBV11-2 with TRBJ2-7; the D gene is possibly TRBD2 (7 bases). In germline, CDR1 is SGHAT, CDR2 FQNNGV. The CDR3 totals 15 residues. Trimming cost V 5 bases and J 3 bases, with 17 bases left between them. The CDR3 spells CASSPGGGGGYEQYF. CDR3 DNA: TGTGCCAGCAGCCCCGGGGGAGGGGGGGGCTACGAGCAGTACTTC.

This clone was observed a handful of times. The chain uses TRBV7-2 and TRBJ1-2; TRBD1 agrees at 8 bases. The junction had 11 bases not matched to a gene; V was cut back by 1 base and J by 13 bases. Germline CDR1 reads SGHTA; CDR2 reads FQGNSA. CDR3 length: 14 amino acids. CDR3 residues: CASSLVGDRTSTTF. The CDR3 nucleotides read TGTGCCAGCAGCTTAGTTGGGGACAGGACCTCGACCACCTTC.

The chain joins TRBV11-2 to TRBJ1-5, with a possible D match to TRBD1 (5 bases). Trimming cost V 5 bases and J 6 bases, with 11 bases left between them. Germline loops: CDR1 SGHAT, CDR2 FQNNGV. The CDR3 is 13 residues long. CDR3 region: CASSRGGGQPQHF. The DNA of the CDR3 is TGTGCCAGCAGCCGGGGGGGAGGTCAGCCCCAGCATTTT.

V is TRBV27 and J is TRBJ2-2, with a possible D match to TRBD2 (6 bases). V lost 8 bases, J lost 5 bases, and 6 bases lay in between. Germline CDR1 MNHEY, CDR2 SMNVEV (reference sequence). The CDR3 has 11 amino acids. The CDR3 DNA reads TGTGCCAGCGGGGGGACCGGGGAGCTGTTTTTT. Residues: CASGGTGELFF.

In the case of this clone: The same CDR3 can be traced to other DNA sequences in this sample. CDR3 residues: CASSSGATNEKLFF. As DNA, the CDR3 is TGTGCCAGCAGCTCTGGCGCGACTAATGAAAAACTGTTTTTT. The J gene is TRBJ1-4, the V gene TRBV7-9; D is unresolved. Germline loops: CDR1 SEHNR, CDR2 FQNEAQ (reference sequence). The germline V and J ends were trimmed by 4 bases and 2 bases, with 8 bases remaining between them. The CDR3 spans 14 residues.

V is TRBV7-2 and J is TRBJ2-6; D unresolved. The CDR3 has 18 amino acids. Germline CDR1 SGHTA, CDR2 FQGNSA. V was shortened by 5 bases and J by 1 base, with 18 bases between the two germline ends. CDR3 in DNA: TGTGCCAGCAGCGCGCGACAAGGTGGAAATTCTGGGGCCAACGTCCTGACTTTC. It specifies CASSARQGGNSGANVLTF.

The rearrangement joins TRBV28 to TRBJ2-3; 7 bases match TRBD1. V lost 11 bases to trimming and J lost 3 bases; unmatched junction nucleotides: 8. The CDR3 is made up of 13 amino acids. Germline CDR1 is MDHEN and CDR2 is SYDVKM. In DNA, the CDR3 is TGTGCCTGGAACAGGGGAGTAACAGATACGCAGTATTTT. Translated, it gives CAWNRGVTDTQYF.

The chain combines TRBV15 with TRBJ1-1; D gene unclear. CDR1 and CDR2 from the germline V gene are LNHNV and YYDKDF (reference sequence). V lost 4 bases and J 0 bases, leaving 6 bases between the germline ends. The CDR3 runs 13 residues. The CDR3 DNA is TGTGCCACCAGCAAACAGATGAACACTGAAGCTTTCTTT. Protein sequence: CATSKQMNTEAFF. Full variable domain (remainder filled in from reference TRBV15 and TRBJ1-1): DAMVIQNPRYQVTQFGKPVTLSCSQTLNHNVMYWYQQKSSQAPKLLFHYYDKDFNNEADTPDNFQSRRPNTSFCFLDIRSPGLGDTAMYLCATSKQMNTEAFFGQGTRLTVV.

The V and J genes are TRBV5-1 and TRBJ2-7; D gene ambiguous. Germline CDR1 is SGHRS and CDR2 is YFSETQ. CDR3 size: 14 residues. Trimming removed 3 bases at V and 1 base at J, with 11 bases between. CDR3 in DNA: TGCGCCAGCAGCTCAGAGGTGGGTTCCTACGAGCAGTACTTC. Amino acids: CASSSEVGSYEQYF.

In the case of this clone: This may stem from a read error, because a much larger clone lies one nucleotide away. The DNA is left out, because the CDR3 cannot be placed on it with certainty; the CDR3 is given as TCRdb lists it. This sample also contains other DNA sequences that code for the same CDR3. CDR3 amino acids: CASEWGEGNQPQHF. The chain employs TRBV6-1 and TRBJ1-5. Per germline, CDR1 MNHNS and CDR2 SASEGT. The CDR3 spans 14 amino acids, including both terminal residues.

The J gene is TRBJ2-7, the V gene TRBV7-2; D is unresolved. The CDR3 has 13 amino acids. The germline V and J ends were trimmed by 4 bases and 5 bases, with 12 bases remaining between them. CDR1 is SGHTA and CDR2 is FQGNSA in the germline V gene. CDR3 bases: TGTGCCAGCAGCTCGTACCTAGAGAACGAGCAGTACTTC. It specifies CASSSYLENEQYF.

The chain joins TRBV4-2 to TRBJ2-7; 7 positions agree with TRBD2. This CDR3 is 15 amino acids long. CDR1 LGHNA and CDR2 YNFKEQ come from the germline V gene. V trimming: 0 bases; J trimming: 3 bases; junction bases outside the gene matches: 5. DNA for the CDR3: TGTGCCAGCAGCCAAGAAGGGCGGGAGTACTACGAGCAGTACTTC. Translating it yields CASSQEGREYYEQYF.

This chain links TRBV6-1 with TRBJ2-1; no clear D gene. V was shortened by 0 bases and J by 6 bases, with 12 bases between the two germline ends. Per germline, CDR1 MNHNS and CDR2 SASEGT. CDR3 length: 15 amino acids. In DNA, the CDR3 is TGTGCCAGCAGTGAAGCAGGGCCCCGCTTCAATGAGCAGTTCTTC. It specifies CASSEAGPRFNEQFF.

The DNA of the CDR3 is TGTGCCAGTAGTCCCCGTTCGCAAGGTACCTACAATGAGCAGTTCTTC. This gives the protein CASSPRSQGTYNEQFF. This chain links TRBV19 with TRBJ2-1, with D unclear. The CDR3 has 16 amino acids. V was trimmed by 5 bases and J by 2 bases, leaving 16 bases between them. Germline V gene data show CDR1 as LNHDA and CDR2 as SQIVND (reference sequence).